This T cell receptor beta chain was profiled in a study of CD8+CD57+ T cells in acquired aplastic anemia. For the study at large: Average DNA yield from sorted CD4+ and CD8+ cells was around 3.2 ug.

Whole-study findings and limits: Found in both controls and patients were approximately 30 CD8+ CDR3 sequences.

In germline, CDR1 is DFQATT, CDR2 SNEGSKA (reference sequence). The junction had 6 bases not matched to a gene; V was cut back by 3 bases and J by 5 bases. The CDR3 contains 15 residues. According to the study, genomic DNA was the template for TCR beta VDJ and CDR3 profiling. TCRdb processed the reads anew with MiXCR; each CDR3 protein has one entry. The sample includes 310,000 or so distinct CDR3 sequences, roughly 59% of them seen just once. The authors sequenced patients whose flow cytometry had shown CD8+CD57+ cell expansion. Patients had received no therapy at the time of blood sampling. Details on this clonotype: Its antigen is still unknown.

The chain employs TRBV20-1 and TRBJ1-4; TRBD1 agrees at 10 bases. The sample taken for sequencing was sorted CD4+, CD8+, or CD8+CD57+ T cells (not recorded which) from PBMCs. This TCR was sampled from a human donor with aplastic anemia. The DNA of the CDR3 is TGCAGTGCTAGGGCCGGGACAGGGGACAATGAAAAACTGTTTTTT. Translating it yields CSARAGTGDNEKLFF.